The next 28 T cell receptor beta chains were all read from a single sample in a study of shared clonotypes between healthy human individuals. Here immunoSEQ multiplex PCR was the method, and the copy in TCRdb shows in-frame clones only, minus some. The sample records roughly 500,000 clones, about 96% being singletons. Sequenced input: naive CD4+ T cells sorted from blood. Subset: CD45RA+ positively selected. These receptor sequences come from a woman aged 25 to 39 in good health.

The V call is TRBV7-9, the J call TRBJ2-7, with D unresolved. CDR1 SEHNR and CDR2 FQNEAQ come from the germline V gene (reference sequence). Between the trimmed V and J ends, which lost 4 bases and 6 bases, there was a span of 16 bases. The CDR3 contains 14 residues. CDR3 amino acids: CASSSTSRPSEQYF. CDR3 DNA sequence: TGTGCCAGCAGCTCCACCTCCCGACCTTCCGAGCAGTACTTC. Drawing the rest from reference TRBV7-9 and TRBJ2-7, the complete variable domain is DTGVSQNPRHKITKRGQNVTFRCDPISEHNRLYWYRQTLGQGPEFLTYFQNEAQLEKSRLLSDRFSAERPKGSFSTLEIQRTEQGDSAMYLCASSSTSRPSEQYFGPGTRLTVT.

The rearrangement uses TRBV9 and TRBJ1-2; 8 bases match TRBD1. The CDR3 covers 18 residues. Per germline, CDR1 SGDLS and CDR2 YYNGEE. The V and J ends lost 0 bases and 3 bases, in that order; junction bases with no gene match: 13. CDR3 loop: CASSVDGTGLNWDYGYTF. DNA for the CDR3: TGTGCCAGCAGCGTAGACGGGACAGGTCTAAACTGGGACTATGGCTACACCTTC.

This clone was counted once. The V and J genes are TRBV7-2 and TRBJ2-5, with D hard to call. V was clipped by 1 base and J by 1 base, with 7 bases between them. Looked up from germline, CDR1 is SGHTA and CDR2 is FQGNSA. The length of the CDR3 is 14 residues. CDR3 DNA: TGTGCCAGCAGCTTAGTTCGCAGCCAAGAGACCCAGTACTTC. Its protein product is CASSLVRSQETQYF.

The chain is built from TRBV28 and TRBJ2-1; tentatively, D is TRBD1 (6 bases). The CDR3 covers 12 residues. Germline values: CDR1 MDHEN, CDR2 SYDVKM. The V gene lost 5 bases and the J gene lost 12 bases, with 14 bases spanning the gap. The CDR3 DNA follows: TGTGCCAGCAGTCTCCAGGGGTTTGGGCAGTTCTTC. This gives the protein CASSLQGFGQFF.

The J gene is TRBJ1-1, the V gene TRBV6-5, with D hard to call. Germline CDR1 is MNHEY and CDR2 is SVGAGI. Deletions cut 0 bases from V and 0 bases from J, with 11 bases between. The CDR3 totals 16 residues. The CDR3 DNA reads as TGTGCCAGCAGTTACTCTTCAGCGGCCATGAACACTGAAGCTTTCTTT. It yields the protein CASSYSSAAMNTEAFF.

This chain connects TRBV28 to TRBJ1-2; TRBD1 matches 9 bases. CDR3 length: 14 amino acids. Germline loops: CDR1 MDHEN, CDR2 SYDVKM. J was trimmed by 6 bases and V by 6 bases; bases with no gene match: 8. The CDR3 reads CASRRTGTGHGYTF. CDR3 in DNA: TGTGCCAGCAGACGAACCGGGACAGGGCATGGCTACACCTTC.

The chain carries TRBV10-2 and TRBJ1-1, with TRBD1 as a possible D gene (5 bases). Per germline, CDR1 WSHSY and CDR2 SAAADI. The CDR3 loop spans 15 amino acids. Trimming removed 7 bases at V and 7 bases at J, with 22 bases between. Written as DNA, the CDR3 is TGCGCCAGCACCACACTCCCGGACAATTCGAATGAAGCTTTCTTT. It codes for CASTTLPDNSNEAFF.

This chain joins TRBV5-1 and TRBJ2-2; D is perhaps TRBD1 or TRBD2 (5 bases each). The CDR3 sequence is 15 residues long. The germline V and J ends were trimmed by 5 bases and 1 base, with 12 bases remaining between them. CDR1 and CDR2 (germline): SGHRS, YFSETQ. CDR3 protein: CASRRGAQNTGELFF. DNA of the CDR3: TGCGCCAGCAGACGAGGGGCACAGAACACCGGGGAGCTGTTTTTT. Looking up the rest from reference TRBV5-1 and TRBJ2-2 gives the full variable domain: KAGVTQTPRYLIKTRGQQVTLSCSPISGHRSVSWYQQTPGQGLQFLFEYFSETQRNKGNFPGRFSGRQFSNSRSEMNVSTLELGDSALYLCASRRGAQNTGELFFGEGSRLTVL.

The chain links TRBV28 to TRBJ2-7; no reliable D call. Germline V gene lookup returns CDR1 MDHEN and CDR2 SYDVKM. V was shortened by 3 bases and J by 0 bases, with 3 bases between the two germline ends. This CDR3 spans 12 amino acids. CDR3: CASSFHSYEQYF. The CDR3, as DNA: TGTGCCAGCAGTTTCCACTCCTACGAGCAGTACTTC.

The V gene is TRBV5-1, the J gene TRBJ2-5, with 8 bases fitting TRBD2. CDR1 SGHRS and CDR2 YFSETQ come from the germline V gene. Trimming took 0 bases from V and 4 from J; bases not matched to a gene: 5. The CDR3 runs 15 residues. CDR3 sequence reads: CASSLAGTRAETQYF. DNA for the CDR3: TGCGCCAGCAGCTTGGCGGGGACTAGAGCAGAGACCCAGTACTTC.

This sequence joins TRBV10-3 and TRBJ2-2; D may be TRBD2 (5 bases). CDR3 length equals 18 residues. V was pared by 4 bases and J by 0 bases, with 18 bases between. Germline V CDR1 and CDR2: ENHRY, SYGVKD. CDR3 region: CAISGGFGGFSNTGELFF. The CDR3 DNA follows: TGTGCCATCAGTGGCGGGTTCGGTGGCTTTTCGAACACCGGGGAGCTGTTTTTT.

The chain recombines TRBV7-2 with TRBJ1-1, with 8 bases lining up with TRBD1. CDR1 and CDR2 (germline): SGHTA, FQGNSA. The CDR3 loop spans 14 amino acids. V lost 5 bases, J lost 4 bases, and 6 bases stayed unmatched. The CDR3 sequence: CASSPRQGSTEAFF. In nucleotides, the CDR3 is TGTGCCAGCAGCCCCCGACAGGGGAGCACTGAAGCTTTCTTT.

The J gene is TRBJ1-1, the V gene TRBV6-6; 10 positions agree with TRBD1. Germline CDR1 and CDR2: MNHNY and SVGAGI (reference sequence). Trimming cost V 4 bases and J 5 bases; bases outside gene matches: 4. The CDR3 contains 14 residues. The DNA of the CDR3 is TGTGCCAGCAGTTCCGACAGGGGGCAGACTGAAGCTTTCTTT. Protein product: CASSSDRGQTEAFF.

V gene TRBV28 combines with J gene TRBJ2-5; tentative D call: TRBD1 (6 bases). Germline V gives CDR1 MDHEN, CDR2 SYDVKM. CDR3 length equals 13 residues. Trimming took off 1 base at V and 6 bases at J, with 9 bases between the two ends. This CDR3 is CASSLSGAQTQYF. The CDR3 DNA reads as TGTGCCAGCAGTTTATCAGGGGCTCAGACCCAGTACTTC.

This sequence joins TRBV27 and TRBJ1-4, with TRBD1 as a possible D gene (6 bases). The CDR3 length is 14 residues. Germline CDR1 and CDR2: MNHEY and SMNVEV (reference sequence). Trimming shortened V by 2 bases and J by 8 bases, and 12 bases separated the two germline ends. The CDR3 DNA reads as TGTGCCAGCAGTTTAGCAGGGGCGGGCGAAAAACTGTTTTTT. It encodes CASSLAGAGEKLFF.

In this sample, this clone turned up once. V and J are TRBV4-1 and TRBJ2-1; D not certain. The CDR3 has 16 residues. CDR1 and CDR2 (germline): MGHRA, YSYEKL. Trimming shortened V by 1 base and J by 3 bases, and 13 bases separated the two germline ends. The CDR3 loop reads CASSQGDAFRYNEQFF. The CDR3 bases are TGCGCCAGCAGCCAAGGAGACGCATTTCGCTACAATGAGCAGTTCTTC.

The CDR3 region is CASSPLRYSNYGYTF. DNA of the CDR3: TGTGCCAGCAGCCCACTACGGTATTCTAACTATGGCTACACCTTC. The chain combines TRBV14 with TRBJ1-2; no clear D gene. Per germline, CDR1 SGHDN and CDR2 FVKESK. This CDR3 contains 15 residues. V was trimmed by 4 bases and J by 0 bases, leaving 12 bases between them.

This clone was seen a single time. This chain connects TRBV2 to TRBJ2-7, with D unresolved. The V gene's germline CDR1 is SNHLY and CDR2 FYNNEI. The V end lost 8 bases, the J end lost 0 bases, and 8 bases lay between the germline ends. The CDR3 consists of 12 residues. Here the CDR3 reads CASFFSSYEQYF. The CDR3 DNA follows: TGTGCCAGCTTTTTTAGCTCCTACGAGCAGTACTTC.

This chain joins TRBV6-5 and TRBJ1-5; no clear D. The V end lost 6 bases, the J end lost 4 bases, and 4 bases lay between the germline ends. Per the germline V gene, CDR1 is MNHEY and CDR2 is SVGAGI. CDR3 length: 11 amino acids. DNA of the CDR3: TGTGCCAGCAGATCAAATCAGCCCCAGCATTTT. Residues: CASRSNQPQHF.

This clone was detected once. The chain couples TRBV20-1 to TRBJ1-2; possibly TRBD1 for D (6 bases). Germline V gene data show CDR1 as DFQATT and CDR2 as SNEGSKA (reference sequence). V was trimmed by 5 bases and J by 6 bases, leaving 10 bases between them. The CDR3 is 11 residues long. The CDR3 nucleotides read TGCAGTGCTCGACACAGGGATGGCTACACCTTC. Residues: CSARHRDGYTF.

The gene calls are TRBV6-5 and TRBJ1-5; no clear D. The germline V gene has CDR1 MNHEY and CDR2 SVGAGI. The CDR3 is made up of 14 amino acids. V lost 4 bases and J lost 4, with 11 bases in between. The CDR3 coding sequence is TGTGCCAGCAGTTCGAGACCGCAGAATCAGCCCCAGCATTTT. This gives the protein CASSSRPQNQPQHF.

The V call is TRBV27, the J call TRBJ2-6; the D is unclear. The germline gives CDR1 MNHEY, CDR2 SMNVEV (reference sequence). CDR3 length equals 14 residues. V was shortened by 5 bases and J by 1 base, with 6 bases between the two germline ends. The CDR3 protein is CASSRASGANVLTF. For the CDR3, the DNA is TGTGCCAGCAGTCGAGCTTCTGGGGCCAACGTCCTGACTTTC.

This clone was picked up a small number of times. V is TRBV27 and J is TRBJ1-5, with TRBD1 as a possible D gene (5 bases). The CDR3 runs to 14 residues. V lost 2 bases to trimming and J lost 5 bases, with 10 bases between them. CDR1 and CDR2 (germline): MNHEY, SMNVEV (reference sequence). The CDR3: CASSLRGSHQPQHF. The CDR3 DNA sequence: TGTGCCAGCAGTTTACGGGGGAGCCATCAGCCCCAGCATTTT.

The genes are TRBV9 and TRBJ2-2; D is perhaps TRBD2 (5 bases). Germline V gene sequence: CDR1 SGDLS, CDR2 YYNGEE. Trimming took off 0 bases at V and 5 bases at J, with 8 bases between the two ends. The CDR3 extends over 14 amino acids. The CDR3 sequence is CASSVVEGTGELFF. The DNA of the CDR3 is TGTGCCAGCAGCGTAGTCGAGGGAACCGGGGAGCTGTTTTTT.

The V gene is TRBV18, the J gene TRBJ2-3, with TRBD1 matching over 7 bases. Germline loops: CDR1 KGHSH, CDR2 LQKENI. The CDR3 covers 14 residues. Unmatched junction bases numbered 6, after V lost 4 bases and J lost 5 bases. This chain's CDR3 is CASSQGTVKDTQYF. In DNA form, the CDR3 reads TGTGCCAGCTCACAGGGGACAGTTAAAGATACGCAGTATTTT.

J is TRBJ2-2 and V is TRBV18; 9 nucleotides match TRBD2. J was trimmed by 6 bases and V by 6 bases; bases with no gene match: 11. The V gene's germline CDR1 is KGHSH and CDR2 LQKENI. This CDR3 is 16 amino acids long. The CDR3 here is CASSSYSGRGPGELFF. CDR3 DNA: TGTGCCAGCTCGTCCTATAGCGGGAGAGGTCCCGGGGAGCTGTTTTTT.

The rearrangement joins TRBV28 to TRBJ2-5; 9 bases are shared with TRBD2. CDR3 length equals 16 residues. Losses at the gene ends were 10 bases for V and 4 bases for J; bases not matched to a gene: 16. Germline V gene lookup returns CDR1 MDHEN and CDR2 SYDVKM. The CDR3: CANHYWAGGERETQYF. CDR3 in DNA: TGTGCCAACCACTACTGGGCGGGAGGGGAGAGAGAGACCCAGTACTTC.

The chain uses TRBV7-9 and TRBJ1-2; D unresolved. This CDR3 is built from 12 residues. Germline V gene lookup returns CDR1 SEHNR and CDR2 FQNEAQ (reference sequence). V shed 7 bases and J shed 2 bases, with 8 bases lying between them. CDR3 in amino acids: CASNRVNYGYTF. In nucleotides, the CDR3 is TGTGCCAGCAATAGAGTAAACTATGGCTACACCTTC.